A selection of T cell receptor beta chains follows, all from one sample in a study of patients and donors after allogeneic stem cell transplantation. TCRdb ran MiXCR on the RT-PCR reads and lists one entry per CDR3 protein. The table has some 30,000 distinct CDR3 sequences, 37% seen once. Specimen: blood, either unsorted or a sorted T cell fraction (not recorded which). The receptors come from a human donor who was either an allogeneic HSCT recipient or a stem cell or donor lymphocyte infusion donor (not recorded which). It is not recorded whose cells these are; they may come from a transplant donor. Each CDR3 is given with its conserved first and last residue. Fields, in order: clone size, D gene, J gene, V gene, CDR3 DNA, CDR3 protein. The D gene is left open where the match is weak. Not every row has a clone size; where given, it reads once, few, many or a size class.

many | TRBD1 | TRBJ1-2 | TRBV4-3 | TGCGCCAGCAGCCAAGGGACAGGGTATGGCTACACCTTC | CASSQGTGYGYTF
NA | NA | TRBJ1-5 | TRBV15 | TGTGCCACCAGCAAGAGGTATCAGCCCCAGCATTTT | CATSKRYQPQHF
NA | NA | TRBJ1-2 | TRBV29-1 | TGCAGCGTTGAATCGGCCAACTATGGCTACACCTTC | CSVESANYGYTF
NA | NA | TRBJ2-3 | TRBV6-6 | TGTGCCAGCAGTTACCCGGGACAAATGGATACGCAGTATTTT | CASSYPGQMDTQYF
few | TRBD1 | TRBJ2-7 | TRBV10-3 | TGTGCCATCTCCACGGACAGGCATACGGAGCAGTACTTC | CAISTDRHTEQYF
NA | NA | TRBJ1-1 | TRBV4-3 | TGCGCCAGCAGCCAAGATCTTAGGGTAACCAACACTGAAGCTTTCTTT | CASSQDLRVTNTEAFF
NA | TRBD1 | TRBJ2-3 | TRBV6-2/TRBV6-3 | TGTGCCAGCAGTCGGACAGGCAGCACAGATACGCAGTATTTT | CASSRTGSTDTQYF
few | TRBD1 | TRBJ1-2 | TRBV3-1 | TGTGCCAGCAGCCAGCCGGGACAGTCTGTGTACACCTTC | CASSQPGQSVYTF
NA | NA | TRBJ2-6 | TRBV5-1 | TGCGCCAGCAGTCATCTCTCTGGGTCCAACGTCCTGACTTTC | CASSHLSGSNVLTF
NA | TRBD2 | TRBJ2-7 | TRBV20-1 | TGCAGTGCTATACTAGCGGACTACGAGCAGTACTTC | CSAILADYEQYF
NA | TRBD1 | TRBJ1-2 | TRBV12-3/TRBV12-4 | TGTGCCAGCAGTTTAGTTCTAACAGGGGGCTACTATGGCTACACCTTC | CASSLVLTGGYYGYTF
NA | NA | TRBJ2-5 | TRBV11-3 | TGTGCCAGCAGCTTAGATCCAGGGCTCGGGGAGACCCAGTACTTC | CASSLDPGLGETQYF
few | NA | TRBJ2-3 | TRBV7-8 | TGTGCCAGCAGCTTAGATCCCGAGGGCGTAGATACGCAGTATTTT | CASSLDPEGVDTQYF
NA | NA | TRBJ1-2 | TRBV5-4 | TGTGCCAGCAGCCCCCGAACCGACAGTGCTAACTATGGCTACACCTTC | CASSPRTDSANYGYTF
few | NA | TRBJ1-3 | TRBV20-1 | TGCAGTGCTAGAGGGACAGGAAACACCATATATTTT | CSARGTGNTIYF
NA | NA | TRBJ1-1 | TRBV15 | TGTGCCACCAGCAGAGGTAAGACAGGTATCACTGAAGCTTTCTTT | CATSRGKTGITEAFF
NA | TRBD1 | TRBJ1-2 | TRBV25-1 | TGTGCCAGCAGTAGATCCGGGACAGGTGTTATGGACTATGGCTACACCTTC | CASSRSGTGVMDYGYTF
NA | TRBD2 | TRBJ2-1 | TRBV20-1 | TGCAGTGCAACCATTTTAGCGGGAGGGCCCTCGTATGAGCAGTTCTTC | CSATILAGGPSYEQFF
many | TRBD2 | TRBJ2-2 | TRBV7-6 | TGTGCCAGCAGCTTAGCAACGGGAGGTCTCCCCGGGGAGCTGTTTTTT | CASSLATGGLPGELFF
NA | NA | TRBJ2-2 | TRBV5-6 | TGTGCCAGCAGCTTGGGACCCCGAGGGAGCAACACCGGGGAGCTGTTTTTT | CASSLGPRGSNTGELFF
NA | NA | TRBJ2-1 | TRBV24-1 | TGTGCCACCAGTGCTGGCAGGGAGGTCAATGAGCAGTTCTTC | CATSAGREVNEQFF
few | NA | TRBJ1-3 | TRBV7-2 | TGTGCCAGCAGCTTAGGACCCCCTAGCTCTGGAAACACCATATATTTT | CASSLGPPSSGNTIYF
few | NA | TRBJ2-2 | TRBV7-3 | TGTGCCAGCAGCTTAAGCTCAGCCGCGAACACCGGGGAGCTGTTTTTT | CASSLSSAANTGELFF
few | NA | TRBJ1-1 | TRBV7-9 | TGTGCCAGCAGCTATTCAAAGAACACTGAAGCTTTCTTT | CASSYSKNTEAFF
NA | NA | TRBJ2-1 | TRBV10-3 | TGTGCCATCAGTGAGTCTATAAGGAATGAGCAGTTCTTC | CAISESIRNEQFF
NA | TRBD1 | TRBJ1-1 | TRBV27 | TGTGCCAGCAGTCCCACCGGGACAGGGGGCACCATGGAAGCTTTCTTT | CASSPTGTGGTMEAFF
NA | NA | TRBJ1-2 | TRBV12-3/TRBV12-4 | TGTGCCAGCGCCCCAGGGGACTATGGCTACACCTTC | CASAPGDYGYTF
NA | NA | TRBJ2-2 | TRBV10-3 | TGTGCCATCAGTGTTTCGGGCGGGCTGGCGAACACCGGGGAGCTGTTTTTT | CAISVSGGLANTGELFF
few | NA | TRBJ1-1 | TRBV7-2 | TGTGCCAGCAGCTTAGTAGTCTTGAGGACTGAAGCTTTCTTT | CASSLVVLRTEAFF
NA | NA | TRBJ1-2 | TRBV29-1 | TGCAGCACCACGACCAGTACCTATGGCTACACCTTC | CSTTTSTYGYTF
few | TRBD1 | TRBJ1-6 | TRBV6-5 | TGTGCCAGCAGTTACGTCTCAGGCGGGACAGGGGTTATCTCCTATAATTCACCCCTCCACTTT | CASSYVSGGTGVISYNSPLHF
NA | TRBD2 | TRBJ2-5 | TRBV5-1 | TGCGCCAGCAGCTTGGGGGCTAGCGGGGCGACTCAAGAGACCCAGTACTTC | CASSLGASGATQETQYF
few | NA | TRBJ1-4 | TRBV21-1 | TGTGCCAGCAGCAATCCCATTGACAGCCTATCTAATGAAAAACTGTTTTTT | CASSNPIDSLSNEKLFF
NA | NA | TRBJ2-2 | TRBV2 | TGTGCCAGCAGCCCAGCGCGAACAAACACCGGGGAGCTGTTTTTT | CASSPARTNTGELFF
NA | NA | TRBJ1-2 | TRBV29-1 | TGCAGCGTTGATTTGCGGGGTTTGGGCTACACCTTC | CSVDLRGLGYTF
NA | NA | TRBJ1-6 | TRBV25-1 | TGTGCCAGCACCTCTAGGGCAGGGGATAATTCACCCCTCCACTTT | CASTSRAGDNSPLHF
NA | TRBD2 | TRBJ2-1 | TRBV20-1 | TGCAGTGCTAGCCCCGGTAGCGGGGGCCCCAGCTCCTACAATGAGCAGTTCTTC | CSASPGSGGPSSYNEQFF
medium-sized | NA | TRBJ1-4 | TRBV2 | TGTGCCAGCAGTGAAGGGACTGAAAAACTGTTTTTT | CASSEGTEKLFF
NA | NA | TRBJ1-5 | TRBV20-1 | TGCAGTGCCAGATTGGAGGGCGAGAGCAATCAGCCCCAGCATTTT | CSARLEGESNQPQHF
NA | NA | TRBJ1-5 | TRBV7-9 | TGTGCCAGCAGCTTAGGTGGGGGTTCGGGCAATCAGCCCCAGCATTTT | CASSLGGGSGNQPQHF
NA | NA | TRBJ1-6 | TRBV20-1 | TGCAGTGCTAGAGATGAGGAGGGGGAATCCATCCATCATTCACCCCTCCACTTT | CSARDEEGESIHHSPLHF
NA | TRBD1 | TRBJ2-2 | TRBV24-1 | TGTGCCACCAACTCGGACAGGGTAACCGGGGAGCTGTTTTTT | CATNSDRVTGELFF
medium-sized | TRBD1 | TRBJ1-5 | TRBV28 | TGTGCCAGCAGTTCCCTGACAGGGGGAAATCAGCCCCAGCATTTT | CASSSLTGGNQPQHF
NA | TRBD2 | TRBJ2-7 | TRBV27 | TGTGCCAGCAGTTTGGGGACTAGCGGGATCAACGAGCAGTACTTC | CASSLGTSGINEQYF
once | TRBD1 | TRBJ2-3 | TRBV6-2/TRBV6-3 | TGTGCCAGCAGTCTACAGGGGTTAAGACGGGGAAGCACAGATACGCAGTATTTT | CASSLQGLRRGSTDTQYF
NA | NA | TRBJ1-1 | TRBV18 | TGTGCCAGCTCATCACAGCCTTCGAGGACTGAAGCTTTCTTT | CASSSQPSRTEAFF
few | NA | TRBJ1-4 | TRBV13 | TGTGCCAGCAGCCCCCCGGACAGACCCGAAAAACTGTTTTTT | CASSPPDRPEKLFF
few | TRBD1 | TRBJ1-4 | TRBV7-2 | TGTGCCAGCAGCTTAGTGGTGGCAGGGGGCCGGGAAAAACTGTTTTTT | CASSLVVAGGREKLFF
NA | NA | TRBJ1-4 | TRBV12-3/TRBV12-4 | TGTGCCAGCAGTTTAGCCCAAGATGAAAAACTGTTTTTT | CASSLAQDEKLFF
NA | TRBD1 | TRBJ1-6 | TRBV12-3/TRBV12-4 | TGTGCCAGCAGCCGGACAGGGGGTTATAATTCACCCCTCCACTTT | CASSRTGGYNSPLHF
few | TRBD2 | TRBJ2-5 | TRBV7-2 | TGTGCCAGCAGCTTAGCGGGACTAGCTTGGGAGACCCAGTACTTC | CASSLAGLAWETQYF
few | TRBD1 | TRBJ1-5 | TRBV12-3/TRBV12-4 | TGTGCCAGCAGTTTGTGGGTTTGGGACAGTAGCAATCAGCCCCAGCATTTT | CASSLWVWDSSNQPQHF
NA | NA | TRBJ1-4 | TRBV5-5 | TGTGCCAGCAGCTCGGCGGGGCTAGGGGAAAAACTGTTTTTT | CASSSAGLGEKLFF
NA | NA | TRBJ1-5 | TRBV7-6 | TGTGCCAGCAGCTTAGCCCCTGACCAGCCCCAGCATTTT | CASSLAPDQPQHF
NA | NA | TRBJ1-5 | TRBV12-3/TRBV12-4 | TGTGCCAGCACTAGAGGACCGGGAATGGGTCAGCCCCAGCATTTT | CASTRGPGMGQPQHF
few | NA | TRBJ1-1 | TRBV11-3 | TGTGCCAGCAGCCCCGAGGGGCCGCGTCATTTTAACACTGAAGCTTTCTTT | CASSPEGPRHFNTEAFF
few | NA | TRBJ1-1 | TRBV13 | TGTGCCAGCAGCTTAGTTCTGGTTAACACTGAAGCTTTCTTT | CASSLVLVNTEAFF